This passage covers 13 T cell receptor beta chains from one sample sequenced in a study of regulatory and conventional T cells in RAG deficiency. Method: immunoSEQ multiplex PCR; TCRdb's copy keeps in-frame clones and lacks some. In the table there are 30,000 to 40,000 clones, about 75% of which are singletons. Conventional CD4+ T cells were sorted from blood as CD25-low CD127-high cells. The same specimen was also included in a second study, on regulatory T cells. That study reports: The PCR used 52 TRBV and 13 TRBJ primers.

The sequenced sample was CD4+ effector T cells sorted from blood. Receptor source: a human donor in good health.

The gene calls are TRBV7-2 and TRBJ2-1; 8 bases fit TRBD1. The germline V gene has CDR1 SGHTA and CDR2 FQGNSA. This CDR3 is built from 15 residues. Trimming took 2 bases from V and 12 from J; bases not matched to a gene: 12. Here the CDR3 reads CASSLFGQGSKVQFF. In nucleotides, the CDR3 is TGTGCCAGCAGCTTATTTGGACAGGGATCAAAAGTGCAGTTCTTC.

J is TRBJ1-5 and V is TRBV7-9, with TRBD1 identical over 9 bases. Germline CDR1 SEHNR, CDR2 FQNEAQ (reference sequence). The CDR3 extends over 17 amino acids. V trimming: 1 base; J trimming: 2 bases; junction bases outside the gene matches: 6. The CDR3 reads CASSLEDRGVGNQPQHF. In nucleotides, the CDR3 is TGTGCCAGCAGCTTAGAGGACAGGGGAGTCGGCAATCAGCCCCAGCATTTT. Full variable domain (rest looked up from reference TRBV7-9 and TRBJ1-5): DTGVSQNPRHKITKRGQNVTFRCDPISEHNRLYWYRQTLGQGPEFLTYFQNEAQLEKSRLLSDRFSAERPKGSFSTLEIQRTEQGDSAMYLCASSLEDRGVGNQPQHFGDGTRLSIL.

The chain carries TRBV18 and TRBJ1-2; D is unclear. CDR3 length equals 12 residues. Trimming left V 5 bases short and J 8 bases short, with 12 bases between. Germline CDR1 and CDR2: KGHSH and LQKENI. CDR3 region: CASSTGLGGYTF. CDR3 bases: TGTGCCAGCTCAACGGGTCTGGGCGGCTACACCTTC.

The rearrangement joins TRBV28 to TRBJ1-2; D is possibly TRBD1 (6 bases). Germline values: CDR1 MDHEN, CDR2 SYDVKM. Deletions cut 9 bases from V and 4 bases from J, with 24 bases between. The CDR3 contains 16 residues. CDR3 nucleotide sequence: TGTGCCAGTGATCCTGGACAGATCTTGGGAGGCTATGGCTACACCTTC. Encoded protein: CASDPGQILGGYGYTF.

The chain recombines TRBV5-1 with TRBJ2-1; D not resolved. Trimming shortened V by 7 bases and J by 9 bases, and 23 bases separated the two germline ends. Germline V gene lookup returns CDR1 SGHRS and CDR2 YFSETQ. The length of the CDR3 is 15 residues. CDR3 region: CASSIGPNSLGEQFF. CDR3 in DNA: TGCGCCAGCTCCATCGGACCGAATTCCTTGGGTGAGCAGTTCTTC.

This clone was found once. The rearrangement joins TRBV5-8 to TRBJ2-5; 7 bases are shared with TRBD2. V was pared by 2 bases and J by 2 bases, with 12 bases of the junction left unmatched. CDR3 length: 17 amino acids. The germline V gene encodes CDR1 SGHTS and CDR2 YDEGEE. This CDR3 is CASSLFFSRDYQETQYF. CDR3 sequence (DNA): TGTGCCAGCAGCTTATTCTTTTCTCGGGACTATCAAGAGACCCAGTACTTC.

CDR3 sequence: CASSFGPGAGYTF. The CDR3 coding sequence is TGTGCCAGCAGCTTTGGTCCGGGGGCTGGCTACACCTTC. The rearrangement joins TRBV5-6 to TRBJ1-2; a weak D match, TRBD1 (6 bases). V lost 2 bases and J 7 bases, leaving 12 bases between the germline ends. Germline V gene lookup returns CDR1 SGHDT and CDR2 YYEEEE. This CDR3 spans 13 amino acids.

The chain carries TRBV7-3 and TRBJ1-6; a possible D gene is TRBD1 (5 bases). This CDR3 has 13 residues. Germline lookup yields CDR1 SGHTA and CDR2 FQGTGA. V was shortened by 5 bases and J by 7 bases, with 9 bases between the two germline ends. The CDR3 loop reads CASSPRQNSPLHF. CDR3 DNA: TGTGCCAGCAGCCCACGACAGAATTCACCCCTCCACTTT.

This sequence joins TRBV5-1 and TRBJ2-5, with 11 nucleotides matching TRBD1. Germline lookup yields CDR1 SGHRS and CDR2 YFSETQ. The CDR3 contains 14 residues. Trimming took 4 bases from V and 6 from J; bases not matched to a gene: 5. In DNA, the CDR3 is TGCGCCAGCAGCGGCGGACAGGGGGCTCAGACCCAGTACTTC. Protein: CASSGGQGAQTQYF.

The V and J genes are TRBV30 and TRBJ1-1; D gene ambiguous. Germline V gene data show CDR1 as GTSNPN and CDR2 as SVGIG (reference sequence). The V end was cut by 7 bases, the J end by 3 bases, with 15 bases between. The CDR3 has 13 amino acids. CDR3 sequence reads: CASSTNWDTEAFF. The CDR3 DNA follows: TGTGCCTCTTCGACTAACTGGGACACTGAAGCTTTCTTT.

The chain is built from TRBV30 and TRBJ1-3; D perhaps matches TRBD1 (5 bases). The V gene's germline CDR1 is GTSNPN and CDR2 SVGIG (reference sequence). Trimming stripped 3 bases from V and 0 bases from J, with 6 bases between. The CDR3 is 13 residues long. The CDR3 sequence: CAWRGHSGNTIYF. CDR3 DNA: TGTGCCTGGAGGGGGCACTCTGGAAACACCATATATTTT.

The J gene is TRBJ1-1, the V gene TRBV7-2; D is unclear. CDR3 length: 14 residues. V shed 1 base and J shed 1 base, with 7 bases lying between them. Germline lookup yields CDR1 SGHTA and CDR2 FQGNSA. The CDR3 DNA reads TGTGCCAGCAGCTTAGGGGCAGGGAACACTGAAGCTTTCTTT. This sequence encodes CASSLGAGNTEAFF.

There are a few counts of this clone. The rearrangement links TRBV10-3 to TRBJ1-4, with D tentatively TRBD1 (6 bases). Trimming pared 2 bases from V and 3 bases from J, leaving 10 bases between. The CDR3 contains 15 residues. CDR1 and CDR2 (germline): ENHRY, SYGVKD. CDR3 amino acids: CAISEPGAANEKLFF. For the CDR3, the DNA is TGTGCCATCAGTGAGCCGGGGGCGGCTAATGAAAAACTGTTTTTT.